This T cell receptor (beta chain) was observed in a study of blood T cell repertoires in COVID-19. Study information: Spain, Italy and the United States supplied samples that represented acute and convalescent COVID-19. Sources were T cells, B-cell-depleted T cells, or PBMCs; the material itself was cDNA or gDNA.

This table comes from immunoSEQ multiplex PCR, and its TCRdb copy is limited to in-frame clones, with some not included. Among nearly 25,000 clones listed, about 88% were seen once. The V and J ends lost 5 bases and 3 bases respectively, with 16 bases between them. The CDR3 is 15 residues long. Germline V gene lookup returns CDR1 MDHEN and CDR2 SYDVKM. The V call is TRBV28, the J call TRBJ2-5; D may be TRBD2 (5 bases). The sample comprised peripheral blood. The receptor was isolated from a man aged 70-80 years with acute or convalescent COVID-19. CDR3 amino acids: CASSPTRGLEETQYF. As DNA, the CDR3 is TGTGCCAGCAGTCCCACCCGAGGACTGGAAGAGACCCAGTACTTC. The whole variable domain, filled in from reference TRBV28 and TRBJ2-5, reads DVKVTQSSRYLVKRTGEKVFLECVQDMDHENMFWYRQDPGLGLRLIYFSYDVKMKEKGDIPEGYSVSREKKERFSLILESASTNQTSMYLCASSPTRGLEETQYFGPGTRLLVL.